The sequence of this TCR beta chain was determined in a study of blood T cell repertoires in COVID-19. Overall study: Sites across the United States, Italy and Spain contributed samples from acute and convalescent COVID-19. T cells, B-cell-depleted T cells, or PBMCs provided the cDNA or gDNA that served as material.

The germline V gene encodes CDR1 GTSNPN and CDR2 SVGIG (reference sequence). Trimming pared 1 base from V and 1 base from J, leaving 10 bases between. The CDR3 totals 15 residues. Original data processing: Estimates of nucleated cell counts were drawn from the amplification of reference gene primers. Clones were read by immunoSEQ multiplex PCR, and TCRdb kept only the in-frame ones, dropping some. V, J and clone size were drawn from that table, and D and trimming were deduced from the DNA. The repertoire holds over 200,000 clones, with 70% to 90% as singletons. The V gene is TRBV30, the J gene TRBJ2-2; no firm D call. Sample: peripheral blood. The sequence derives from a young woman who had recovered from COVID-19. The CDR3 sequence is CAWSALVGNTGELFF. DNA for the CDR3: TGTGCCTGGAGTGCCCTAGTCGGGAACACCGGGGAGCTGTTTTTT.